One sample yielded the 17 T cell receptor beta chains listed below, sequenced in a study of T cell responses to AZD1222 COVID-19 vaccine (dated by TCRdb to 2020 to 2023). The sample's time point label, decoded: baseline before first vaccination. The library was made by the immunoSEQ multiplex PCR assay. TCRdb carries this immuneACCESS record with in-frame sequences only. Its versions omit some clonotypes, under half of them owing to an unresolved V gene in the studies checked, with the rest unexplained. The sample records 110,000 or so clones, about nine tenths of which are singletons. Clones ranked in the top ten supply roughly 5% of the sample. Sequencing used peripheral blood, obtained on day 0 of AZD1222 vaccination. These receptors came from an adult in good health.

This chain links TRBV28 with TRBJ1-4, with TRBD1 matching 8 bases. With V trimmed by 7 bases and J by 4 bases, 8 bases remained unmatched. Germline V gene sequence: CDR1 MDHEN, CDR2 SYDVKM. CDR3 length: 15 amino acids. For the CDR3, the DNA is TGTGCCAGCACCACAACAGGGGGGCTTAATGAAAAACTGTTTTTT. This sequence encodes CASTTTGGLNEKLFF. Combining the CDR3 with reference TRBV28 and TRBJ1-4 gives the whole variable domain DVKVTQSSRYLVKRTGEKVFLECVQDMDHENMFWYRQDPGLGLRLIYFSYDVKMKEKGDIPEGYSVSREKKERFSLILESASTNQTSMYLCASTTTGGLNEKLFFGSGTQLSVL.

The genes are TRBV6-2 or TRBV6-3 and TRBJ2-3, with D maybe TRBD2 (5 bases). The germline V gene encodes CDR1 MNHEY and CDR2 SVGEGT. V shed 1 base and J shed 4 bases, with 9 bases lying between them. The CDR3 runs 14 residues. The CDR3 nucleotides read TGTGCCAGCAGTTACTTTCTAGCATCAGATACGCAGTATTTT. Translation: CASSYFLASDTQYF.

This chain uses TRBV2 with TRBJ2-2; 7 bases match TRBD2. With 7 bases clipped from V and 4 bases from J, the junction kept 9 bases outside the gene matches. Per the germline V gene, CDR1 is SNHLY and CDR2 is FYNNEI. The CDR3 contains 15 residues. The CDR3 bases are TGTGCCAGCAATGCGGGAGAAAGGGGCACCGGGGAGCTGTTTTTT. This gives the protein CASNAGERGTGELFF.

The chain combines TRBV28 with TRBJ2-7; the match to TRBD1 covers 8 bases. Germline CDR1 is MDHEN and CDR2 is SYDVKM. The CDR3 has 13 residues. J gave up 3 bases and V 2 bases, and 0 bases lay outside the gene matches. The CDR3 DNA reads TGTGCCAGCAGTTTAGGACAGGGCTACGAGCAGTACTTC. Amino acids: CASSLGQGYEQYF.

The chain has TRBV27 and TRBJ2-7, with D maybe TRBD2 (6 bases). V was clipped by 3 bases and J by 12 bases, with 15 bases between them. Germline V gives CDR1 MNHEY, CDR2 SMNVEV (reference sequence). The length of the CDR3 is 12 residues. The DNA of the CDR3 is TGTGCCAGCAGTTTGTCCGGGAGAAACCCGTACTTC. Translation gives CASSLSGRNPYF.

The chain is built from TRBV7-9 and TRBJ2-3; tentative D call: TRBD2 (6 bases). With 2 bases removed from V and 2 bases from J, the gap between germline ends came to 14 bases. CDR3 length: 16 residues. Looked up from germline, CDR1 is SEHNR and CDR2 is FQNEAQ (reference sequence). CDR3 amino acids: CASSLRVGGTTDTQYF. The CDR3 coding sequence is TGTGCCAGCAGCTTAAGGGTAGGCGGGACCACAGATACGCAGTATTTT.

This sequence joins TRBV25-1 and TRBJ1-2, with 8 bases that match TRBD1. In germline, CDR1 is MGHDK, CDR2 SYGVNS. This CDR3 has 15 amino acids. V was clipped by 4 bases and J by 8 bases; unmatched bases: 12. CDR3 residues: CASSATDREGAGYTF. Here the CDR3 DNA reads TGTGCCAGCAGTGCAACGGACAGGGAAGGTGCAGGCTACACCTTC.

The chain has TRBV5-1 and TRBJ2-3, with D unclear. The germline V and J ends were trimmed by 7 bases and 2 bases, with 8 bases remaining between them. The germline CDR1 and CDR2 sequences are SGHRS and YFSETQ. The CDR3 covers 12 residues. In nucleotides, the CDR3 is TGCGCCAGCCAAGTCTCCACAGATACGCAGTATTTT. It encodes CASQVSTDTQYF.

This clone was detected only a few times. The chain joins TRBV5-1 to TRBJ2-1; the D gene is possibly TRBD1 (5 bases). Germline V CDR1 and CDR2: SGHRS, YFSETQ. Trimming pared 0 bases from V and 4 bases from J, leaving 8 bases between. This CDR3 contains 14 residues. This chain's CDR3 is CASSLEGEYNEQFF. CDR3 in DNA: TGCGCCAGCAGCTTGGAAGGGGAATACAATGAGCAGTTCTTC.

The rearrangement joins TRBV5-1 to TRBJ2-5; 10 positions agree with TRBD1. This CDR3 spans 15 amino acids. V lost 4 bases, J lost 0 bases, and 3 bases stayed unmatched. Germline CDR1 SGHRS, CDR2 YFSETQ. The CDR3 spells CASSAGTGDQETQYF. The DNA for the CDR3 is TGCGCCAGCAGCGCCGGGACAGGGGACCAAGAGACCCAGTACTTC.

V and J are TRBV7-9 and TRBJ2-2; D remains unclear. Germline CDR1 reads SEHNR; CDR2 reads FQNEAQ (reference sequence). The CDR3 contains 13 residues. The V end was cut by 1 base, the J end by 6 bases, with 6 bases between. The DNA of the CDR3 is TGTGCCAGCAGCTTAGGGGCATCCGGGGAGCTGTTTTTT. Translated: CASSLGASGELFF.

The chain has TRBV3-1 (or the pseudogene TRBV3-2) and TRBJ2-1; tentative D call: TRBD2 (5 bases). The CDR3 totals 14 residues. Germline lookup yields CDR1 LGHDT and CDR2 YNNKEL (reference sequence). V lost 8 bases, J lost 0 bases, and 11 bases lay in between. CDR3 loop: CASSRVNSYNEQFF. The CDR3 DNA follows: TGTGCCAGCTCGAGGGTCAACTCCTACAATGAGCAGTTCTTC.

The chain recombines TRBV7-6 with TRBJ2-2, with TRBD2 matching 7 bases. Germline V gives CDR1 SGHVS, CDR2 FNYEAQ. Unmatched junction bases numbered 3, after V lost 1 base and J lost 1 base. The CDR3 is 16 amino acids. In nucleotides, the CDR3 is TGTGCCAGCAGCTTAGAGTCGGGGGGGAACACCGGGGAGCTGTTTTTT. Protein: CASSLESGGNTGELFF.

This clone has only one observation. The chain uses TRBV7-9 and TRBJ2-4; a weak D match, TRBD1 (5 bases). CDR1 and CDR2 from the germline V gene are SEHNR and FQNEAQ (reference sequence). This CDR3 is built from 16 residues. V lost 4 bases and J lost 4, with 17 bases in between. The CDR3 DNA is TGTGCCAGCAGCTGGACACAGAGCTATAATAAAAACATTCAGTACTTC. Residues: CASSWTQSYNKNIQYF.

The table lists this clone with a count of one. The genes are TRBV28 and TRBJ2-1, with D hard to call. Germline assignment: CDR1 MDHEN and CDR2 SYDVKM. This CDR3 comprises 12 residues. The germline V and J ends were trimmed by 1 base and 9 bases, with 7 bases remaining between them. This CDR3 is CASSLSQFEQFF. In DNA, the CDR3 is TGTGCCAGCAGTTTATCCCAGTTTGAGCAGTTCTTC. Full variable domain (remainder filled in from reference TRBV28 and TRBJ2-1): DVKVTQSSRYLVKRTGEKVFLECVQDMDHENMFWYRQDPGLGLRLIYFSYDVKMKEKGDIPEGYSVSREKKERFSLILESASTNQTSMYLCASSLSQFEQFFGPGTRLTVL.

The rearrangement uses TRBV6-2 or TRBV6-3 and TRBJ2-1, with a tentative D call TRBD2 (6 bases). The germline V and J ends were trimmed by 5 bases and 6 bases, with 23 bases remaining between them. Germline CDR1 is MNHEY and CDR2 is SVGEGT. CDR3 length: 17 residues. The CDR3 region is CASSPDPGTQSLNEQFF. CDR3 bases: TGTGCCAGCAGTCCGGATCCCGGGACTCAATCCCTCAATGAGCAGTTCTTC.

The rearrangement uses TRBV19 and TRBJ1-5, with 8 bases fitting TRBD1. The CDR3 extends over 14 amino acids. The germline V gene has CDR1 LNHDA and CDR2 SQIVND (reference sequence). V lost 7 bases, J lost 5 bases, and 7 bases stayed unmatched. The CDR3 spells CASTPRGRDQPQHF. The CDR3 coding sequence is TGTGCCAGTACCCCCAGGGGGCGAGATCAGCCCCAGCATTTT.